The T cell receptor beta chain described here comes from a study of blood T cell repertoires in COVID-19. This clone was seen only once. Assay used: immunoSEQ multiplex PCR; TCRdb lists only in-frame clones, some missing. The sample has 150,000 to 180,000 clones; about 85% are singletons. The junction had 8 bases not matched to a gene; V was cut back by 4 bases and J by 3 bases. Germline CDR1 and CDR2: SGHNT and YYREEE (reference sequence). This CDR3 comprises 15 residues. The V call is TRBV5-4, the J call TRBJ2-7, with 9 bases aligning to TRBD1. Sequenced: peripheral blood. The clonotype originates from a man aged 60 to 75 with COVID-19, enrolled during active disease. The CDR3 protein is CASSTPGQGIYEQYF. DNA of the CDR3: TGTGCCAGCAGCACCCCGGGACAGGGTATCTACGAGCAGTACTTC.